A single sample gave rise to the 8 T cell receptor beta chains below, sequenced in a study of tissue T cells after allogeneic stem cell transplantation. Method: immunoSEQ multiplex PCR; TCRdb's copy keeps in-frame clones and lacks some. The sample has 40,000 to 60,000 clones; about 73% are singletons. Material for sequencing was sorted cells pooled from one or two spleens. These TCRs come from a pool of C57BL/6 mice in good health.

Details on this clone: All gene names here are mouse names. The CDR3 is cut off 1 residue early in the read; its end comes from the germline J gene. This chain links TRBV12-2 with TRBJ1-2, with D tentatively TRBD1 (5 bases). Germline CDR1 SGHLS, CDR2 HYDKME. V lost 4 bases and J lost 0, with 11 bases in between. There are 14 residues in the CDR3. This CDR3 reads CASSPGTPNSDYTF. CDR3 bases read: TGTGCCAGCTCCCCCGGGACCCCAAACTCCGACTACACC.

Remarks on this clone: The genes are named according to mouse. Partial CDR3 DNA: TGTGCAAGCAGCTACAATGCAAACTCCGACTACACC. Amino acids: CASSYNANSDYT. The full CDR3 is CASSYNANSDYTF. The chain employs TRBV16 and TRBJ1-2; no definite D call. The CDR3 end lies 1 residue beyond the end of the read and is filled in from the germline J gene. Germline V CDR1 and CDR2: SGHSA, FRNQAP. With 4 bases removed from V and 0 bases from J, the gap between germline ends came to 6 bases. This CDR3 comprises 13 residues.

This clone was seen a single time. Germline and genes here are mouse. The CDR3 end falls 1 residue outside the read, so it is completed with the germline J gene. The chain combines TRBV1 with TRBJ1-1; maybe TRBD1 (6 bases). Trimming took off 0 bases at V and 9 bases at J, with 14 bases between the two ends. The germline V gene encodes CDR1 NSQYPW and CDR2 LRSPGD (reference sequence). This CDR3 contains 14 residues. The CDR3 spells CTCSADGPGAKVFF. Incomplete CDR3 DNA: TGCACCTGCAGTGCAGATGGGCCGGGGGCGAAAGTCTTC. Combining the CDR3 with reference TRBV1 and TRBJ1-1 gives the whole variable domain VTLLEQNPRWRLVPRGQAVNLRCILKNSQYPWMSWYQQDLQKQLQWLFTLRSPGDKEVKSLPGADYLATRVTDTELRLQVANMSQGRTLYCTCSADGPGAKVFFGKGTRLTVV.

As regards this clone: The germline and genes are mouse ones. The read ends 1 residue before the CDR3 terminus; that terminus is restored from the germline J gene. The gene calls are TRBV31 and TRBJ1-2, with unresolved D. V lost 2 bases and J lost 0, with 4 bases in between. This CDR3 region has 12 residues. The germline V gene has CDR1 GKSSPN and CDR2 SITVG. Here the CDR3 reads CAWSDANSDYTF. The sequenced part of the CDR3 DNA is TGTGCCTGGAGTGACGCAAACTCCGACTACACC. Based on the CDR3 plus reference TRBV31 and TRBJ1-2, the full variable domain is AQTIHQWPVAEIKAVGSPLSLGCTIKGKSSPNLYWYWQATGGTLQQLFYSITVGQVESVVQLNLSASRPKDDQFILSTEKLLLSHSGFYLCAWSDANSDYTFGSGTRLLVI.

With respect to this clone: Mouse names are used for the genes. The CDR3 extends 1 residue past the end of the read, so its final part is completed from the germline J gene. The chain joins TRBV13-1 to TRBJ2-7; D might be TRBD2 (6 bases). The CDR3 totals 14 residues. V dropped 1 base and J dropped 0 bases, with 8 bases sitting between them. In germline, CDR1 is NSHNY, CDR2 SYGAGN. Incomplete CDR3 DNA: TGTGCCAGCAGTGATTTGGGGGTCTCCTATGAACAGTAC. Translating it yields CASSDLGVSYEQY. In full, the CDR3 is CASSDLGVSYEQYF.

This clone was detected only a few times. The listed genes are named as in mouse. Read sequence stops 1 residue before the CDR3 end, and the germline J gene provides the missing end. The chain employs TRBV13-3 and TRBJ1-2, with D maybe TRBD1 (5 bases). The CDR3 sequence is 13 residues long. Germline lookup yields CDR1 NNHDY and CDR2 SYVADS. Trimming pared 4 bases from V and 1 base from J, leaving 8 bases between. The covered CDR3 bases are TGTGCCAGCAGTCCCAGGGTAAACTCCGACTACACC. Translation gives CASSPRVNSDYT. The CDR3 in its entirety is CASSPRVNSDYTF.

Comments on this clone: The germline and genes are mouse ones. The read halts 1 residue ahead of the CDR3 end, with the missing end drawn from the germline J gene. The rearrangement joins TRBV3 to TRBJ1-2, with a weak D call TRBD1 (6 bases). Trimming took off 3 bases at V and 1 base at J, with 9 bases between the two ends. This CDR3 comprises 14 residues. Germline V gives CDR1 SNHLY, CDR2 FYNGKV (reference sequence). The covered CDR3 bases are TGTGCCAGCAGCTTGGAGGACAGAAACTCCGACTACACC. As protein: CASSLEDRNSDYT. The whole CDR3 is CASSLEDRNSDYTF. The full variable domain, completed using reference TRBV3 and TRBJ1-2, is GPKVLQIPSHQIIDMGQMVTLNCDPVSNHLYFYWYKQILGQQMEFLVNFYNGKVMEKSKLFKDQFSVERPDGSYFTLKIQPTALEDSAVYFCASSLEDRNSDYTFGSGTRLLVI.

On this clone: The genes are named according to mouse. The CDR3 end lies 1 residue beyond the end of the read and is filled in from the germline J gene. This chain connects TRBV16 to TRBJ1-1, with D hard to call. Germline V gene data show CDR1 as SGHSA and CDR2 as FRNQAP. CDR3 size: 13 residues. V was pared by 0 bases and J by 1 base, with 3 bases between. The CDR3 reads CASSLDQNTEVFF. The part of the CDR3 DNA that was read is TGTGCAAGCAGCTTAGACCAAAACACAGAAGTCTTC.